This T cell receptor beta chain was captured by sequencing in a study of blood T cell repertoires in COVID-19. Study context: Collection of acute and convalescent COVID-19 samples took place in the United States, Italy and Spain. T cells, B-cell-depleted T cells, or PBMCs provided the cDNA or gDNA that served as material.

Methods used by the authors: Amplified reference gene primers provided the basis for estimating nucleated cell counts. Some clones are missing from TCRdb's copy, which holds only in-frame ones; the method was immunoSEQ multiplex PCR. The V and J calls and clone size come from that table; D and trimming were worked out from the DNA. The table has some 220,000 clones, approximately 80% seen once. This CDR3 has 13 amino acids. Trimming took 10 bases from V and 4 from J; bases not matched to a gene: 8. The germline gives CDR1 ENHRY, CDR2 SYGVKD. Sequenced: peripheral blood. The V gene is TRBV10-3, the J gene TRBJ2-3, with TRBD2 matching 7 bases. The source is a woman aged 55-69 years with active or convalescent COVID-19. The CDR3 protein is CASKDAGADTQYF. CDR3 DNA: TGTGCCAGCAAAGATGCGGGGGCAGATACGCAGTATTTT.